This entry is about one TCR beta chain. Its binding antigen is unknown. No base qualities exist here, and no much larger clone lies one base off it. This sample is drawn from a study of tumor-infiltrating lymphocytes in primary liver carcinoma (dated by TCRdb to the late 2010s). Regarding the research as a whole: The five patients, three men and two women aged 30 to 69 years, had hepatocellular carcinoma (four) or combined HCC and intrahepatic cholangiocarcinoma (one). The five patients had tumors staged T1-T3 N0M0, with maximum diameters ranging from roughly 4 to 10 cm. Each sample produced roughly 3.65 to 8 million productive TCRbeta reads, and read depth showed no significant difference between tissue types. Across five regions of each liver tumor, along with adjacent normal tissue and blood, the study brought together TCRbeta repertoire sequencing, expression microarrays and whole-exome sequencing. TCRbeta repertoire sequencing covered roughly 35 specimens from 5 patients: roughly 25 tumor regions, 5 adjacent noncancerous liver tissues and 5 peripheral blood samples. Technical replicate repertoires showed high reproducibility, with mean shared-clone rates roughly 0.87 and correlation coefficients above 0.95.

Without any cell sorting, total RNA and DNA were co-extracted from about 20-30 mg of bulk tissue using the AllPrep DNA/RNA mini kit. Between late 2015 and March 2016, a handful of patients in China with histopathologically diagnosed primary liver carcinoma had surgical resection. At the time of sampling, the patients were treatment-naive and had chronic HBV infection. Fresh tumor and adjacent tissue pieces were bisected, with one half stored in RNAlater at -80 degrees C and the other half sent for histology. Starting from approximately 0.5 ug total RNA, TCRbeta-specific cDNA was produced by reverse transcription with a constant-region primer and ProtoScript II reverse transcriptase. The TCRbeta libraries were prepared through three rounds of nested multiplex PCR following a slightly modified ARM-PCR procedure. A final 25-cycle PCR with Deep VentR polymerase added sample barcodes and Illumina adapters. Amplicons of 200-500 bp were gel-purified with a QIAquick gel extraction kit before sequencing. An Illumina HiSeq 2500 was used to sequence the TCRbeta amplicons, generating 250-bp paired-end reads. In the paper's pipeline: Reads were quality-trimmed with Trimmomatic v0.33, and paired reads were merged with FLASH v1.2.11 to recover full CDR3 sequences. V, D and J germline segments were assigned to the rearranged TCRbeta sequences using MiGEC v1.2.1b. Clonotype statistics and Shannon-Wiener diversity indices were calculated with VDJtools v1.0.0. To reduce sampling bias, subsequent analyses other than the diversity analysis used only the 250 most abundant clonotypes in each sample. The public reads were run again by TCRdb, first through fastp at Q25 and then through MiXCR, and only productive beta chains were kept. A single entry per CDR3 protein holds the most common genes and DNA from its merged rows. The V and J calls come from TCRdb's annotation, not from the publication. The sample includes 80,000 to 100,000 distinct CDR3 sequences, with about 73% observed a single time. The ten largest clones capture around 26% of the sample.

The investigation overall reported the following: Consistent with antigen-driven expansion, pairs of tumor regions showed higher repertoire overlap (mean roughly 36%) than either tumor-adjacent pairs (about 17%) or tumor-blood pairs (roughly 14%). The top 250 clones made up a significantly larger repertoire fraction in tumors than in blood (p = 0.039). With just a few patients in the study, the authors point out that the findings should be validated in a larger study. Only the TCR beta chain was sequenced, so true repertoire diversity is likely underestimated because unpaired alpha chains were not captured. Bulk unsorted samples precluded comparing CD4+ and CD8+ T cell repertoires.

The sample taken for sequencing was tumor-adjacent normal liver tissue. The sequence came from a man between 40 and 49 years old with primary liver carcinoma and hepatitis B virus infection.

The CDR3 amino acid sequence is: CASTSPGPGNEQFF. The nucleotide sequence is TGTGCCAGCACTTCGCCGGGCCCTGGGAATGAGCAGTTCTTC. In this chain, TRBV11-2 is recombined with TRBJ2-1; there is no confident call for the D gene. The CDR3 runs 14 residues from the cysteine to the phenylalanine. The entry retains the CDR3 DNA only, 42 bases that are in frame from base 1. The junction carries 17 bases between V and J, which are trimmed by 7 bases and 7 bases respectively. CDR1 and CDR2 (SGHAT, FQNNGV) derive from the germline V gene.